This T cell receptor (beta chain) was identified during a study of regulatory T cells in long-lasting Graves disease. The study's findings and limits: Patients whose Graves' disease persisted exhibited lower TCR diversity than those newly diagnosed. The study examined only peripheral blood, not thyroid tissue.

The CDR3 contains 14 residues. V shed 6 bases and J 6 bases; nucleotides not matched to a gene: 6. CDR1 is MNHNS, CDR2 SASEGT, per germline. In building TCR beta libraries, iRepertoire HTBI primers were used together with Arm-PCR of CDR3 regions. TCRdb used MiXCR to reprocess the multiplex PCR reads, holding one entry per CDR3 protein. The sample holds a few hundred thousand distinct CDR3 sequences, around a fifth seen once. This clonotype was recorded many times. Its antigen remains unidentified. Documented time point: persistent/refractory GD, antithyroid drugs over 5 years with positive TRAb. PBMC-extracted RNA yielded the TCR library.

Specimen: peripheral blood mononuclear cells (PBMCs), collected when the disease was refractory, from a patient treated with antithyroid drugs. The chain combines TRBV6-1 with TRBJ1-2, with 11 bases fitting TRBD1. This TCR was sampled from a female donor with Graves disease. DNA for the CDR3: TGTGCCAGCAGCTCCGGGACAGGGGGGCATGGCTACACCTTC. It yields the protein CASSSGTGGHGYTF.